These 24 T cell receptor beta chains were all obtained from the same sample, sequenced in a study of blood T cell repertoires in COVID-19. Sequenced by immunoSEQ multiplex PCR; TCRdb stores in-frame clones only, minus some. The sample has 150,000 to 200,000 clones, 87% seen once. The source material was peripheral blood. These TCRs come from a man aged 55 to 70 with active or convalescent COVID-19.

This clone was counted once. V is TRBV4-1 and J is TRBJ2-7; D possibly corresponds to TRBD1 (5 bases). Trimming stripped 1 base from V and 3 bases from J, with 7 bases between. The CDR3 is 13 amino acids. In germline, CDR1 is MGHRA, CDR2 YSYEKL. The CDR3 bases are TGCGCCAGCAGCCAAGCCCAGGGCTACGAGCAGTACTTC. Its protein is CASSQAQGYEQYF.

This chain links TRBV27 with TRBJ1-1, with D perhaps matching TRBD1 (6 bases). V shed 5 bases and J shed 1 base, with 17 bases lying between them. Germline-derived CDR1 and CDR2 are MNHEY and SMNVEV (reference sequence). The CDR3 totals 16 residues. Here the CDR3 reads CASSPNRAGWNTEAFF. The CDR3 coding sequence is TGTGCCAGCAGTCCTAACAGGGCAGGGTGGAACACTGAAGCTTTCTTT.

The gene calls are TRBV19 and TRBJ1-5; the D is unclear. CDR3 size: 15 residues. V lost 9 bases, J lost 0 bases, and 15 bases lay in between. Germline CDR1 reads LNHDA; CDR2 reads SQIVND (reference sequence). The CDR3 DNA is TGTGCCAGCACGAAGACGGGTTATAGCAATCAGCCCCAGCATTTT. Its translation: CASTKTGYSNQPQHF.

V and J are TRBV10-3 and TRBJ2-5, with 7 bases identical to TRBD1. The V and J ends lost 10 bases and 3 bases, in that order; junction bases with no gene match: 8. CDR1 and CDR2 from the germline V gene are ENHRY and SYGVKD. The CDR3 length is 13 residues. CDR3 sequence reads: CATTRDSEETQYF. The CDR3 DNA is TGTGCCACCACCCGGGACAGCGAAGAGACCCAGTACTTC.

The CDR3 protein is CASGTGTLTEAFF. Here the CDR3 DNA reads TGTGCCAGCGGAACCGGGACACTCACCGAAGCTTTCTTT. The V gene is TRBV12-3 or TRBV12-4, the J gene TRBJ1-1, with D possibly TRBD1 on 6 matching bases. Trimming left V 8 bases short and J 8 bases short, with 18 bases between. The CDR3 spans 13 residues.

J is TRBJ2-7 and V is TRBV7-3; D is ambiguous. Trimming stripped 5 bases from V and 6 bases from J, with 14 bases between. The germline V gene encodes CDR1 SGHTA and CDR2 FQGTGA. The CDR3 has 13 amino acids. The DNA of the CDR3 is TGTGCCAGCAGCCTCGCGTTACGCGGCGAGCAGTACTTC. This translates into CASSLALRGEQYF.

This chain uses TRBV19 with TRBJ1-1; 10 bases are a match to TRBD1. Per germline, CDR1 LNHDA and CDR2 SQIVND (reference sequence). The CDR3 sequence is 13 residues long. Trimming took 10 bases from V and 2 from J; bases not matched to a gene: 4. The CDR3 loop reads CATRDRGNTEAFF. DNA for the CDR3: TGTGCCACGAGGGACAGGGGTAACACTGAAGCTTTCTTT.

This clone occurred once. J is TRBJ2-1 and V is TRBV7-2; D is uncertain. The CDR3 runs to 13 residues. Germline loops: CDR1 SGHTA, CDR2 FQGNSA. V was pared by 5 bases and J by 5 bases, with 10 bases between. CDR3 in amino acids: CASSLFYHNEQFF. The CDR3, as DNA: TGTGCCAGCAGCCTATTCTACCACAATGAGCAGTTCTTC.

In its sample, this clone was seen a few times. This sequence joins TRBV18 and TRBJ1-2; 10 positions match TRBD1. Trimming at V came to 4 bases and at J to 6 bases, leaving 5 bases not matched to a gene. The CDR3 sequence is 14 residues long. Germline CDR1 is KGHSH and CDR2 is LQKENI. The CDR3 loop is CASSRFDRGHGYTF. The CDR3 nucleotides read TGTGCCAGCTCACGGTTCGACAGGGGGCATGGCTACACCTTC.

The CDR3 loop reads CASSEAGRNTGELFF. The CDR3 DNA reads TGTGCCAGCAGTGAAGCGGGCCGAAACACCGGGGAGCTGTTTTTT. This chain uses TRBV6-1 with TRBJ2-2; D unclear. With 0 bases removed from V and 2 bases from J, the gap between germline ends came to 7 bases. CDR3 length: 15 residues. Looked up from germline, CDR1 is MNHNS and CDR2 is SASEGT.

This chain connects TRBV7-3 to TRBJ2-1; 10 nucleotides agree with TRBD2. With V trimmed by 4 bases and J by 2 bases, 2 bases remained unmatched. The germline V gene encodes CDR1 SGHTA and CDR2 FQGTGA. This CDR3 is 15 amino acids long. CDR3 amino acids: CASSSLAGAYNEQFF. CDR3 in DNA: TGTGCCAGCAGCTCCCTAGCGGGGGCCTACAATGAGCAGTTCTTC.

This rearrangement joins TRBV15 to TRBJ1-4; TRBD1 is a possible D gene (6 bases). The germline V gene has CDR1 LNHNV and CDR2 YYDKDF (reference sequence). The CDR3 consists of 16 residues. V was trimmed by 4 bases and J by 7 bases, leaving 19 bases between them. This chain's CDR3 is CATSTITGPLPEKLFF. CDR3 DNA: TGTGCCACCAGCACCATCACAGGGCCCCTCCCTGAAAAACTGTTTTTT.

This sequence joins TRBV6-1 and TRBJ2-1; 8 bases are a match to TRBD2. V dropped 0 bases and J dropped 14; count of bases not matched to a gene: 6. This CDR3 region has 13 residues. The germline V gene encodes CDR1 MNHNS and CDR2 SASEGT. CDR3 DNA sequence: TGTGCCAGCAGTGAAGCGCGCGGGGGGCAGGAGTTCTTC. Protein sequence: CASSEARGGQEFF.

The chain uses TRBV28 and TRBJ2-2, with a possible D match to TRBD2 (6 bases). Germline V gives CDR1 MDHEN, CDR2 SYDVKM. The CDR3 consists of 16 residues. V gave up 3 bases and J gave up 8 bases, with 19 bases separating them. CDR3 DNA: TGTGCCAGCAGTTTGAGGAACAGCGGGCAGTCAGGGGAGCTGTTTTTT. Its protein product is CASSLRNSGQSGELFF.

This clone came up once. The J gene is TRBJ2-5, the V gene TRBV11-1; D is uncertain. V was cut by 1 base and J by 5 bases, with 11 bases left in between. In germline, CDR1 is SGHAT, CDR2 FQDESV (reference sequence). CDR3 length: 14 amino acids. For the CDR3, the DNA is TGTGCCAGCAGCTTAGAGCACAGTGGGGAGACCCAGTACTTC. It is translated as CASSLEHSGETQYF.

The rearrangement uses TRBV3-1 (or the pseudogene TRBV3-2) and TRBJ2-3, with D possibly being TRBD2 (6 bases). The CDR3 extends over 15 amino acids. Germline CDR1 is LGHDT and CDR2 is YNNKEL (reference sequence). Trimming removed 1 base at V and 6 bases at J, with 14 bases between. The chain's CDR3 is CASSQAGPSGDTQYF. CDR3 coding DNA: TGTGCCAGCAGCCAAGCGGGGCCGAGCGGGGATACGCAGTATTTT.

V is TRBV4-1 and J is TRBJ2-1; TRBD1 matches 10 bases. The CDR3 loop spans 16 amino acids. Germline CDR1 and CDR2: MGHRA and YSYEKL. With 5 bases clipped from V and 8 bases from J, the junction kept 12 bases outside the gene matches. As DNA, the CDR3 is TGCGCCAGCAGCAGAAGGACAGGGGGACTTTTCGATGAGCAGTTCTTC. This sequence encodes CASSRRTGGLFDEQFF.

The chain uses TRBV6-1 and TRBJ1-5, with D unclear. The V gene's germline CDR1 is MNHNS and CDR2 SASEGT. Trimming stripped 4 bases from V and 7 bases from J, with 20 bases between. CDR3 length: 16 residues. CDR3 loop: CASSGGGIVGGQPQHF. Written as DNA, the CDR3 is TGTGCCAGCAGTGGTGGCGGTATAGTGGGAGGGCAGCCCCAGCATTTT.

The V call is TRBV5-5, the J call TRBJ1-6; 8 bases agree with TRBD1. Germline assignment: CDR1 SGHKS and CDR2 YYEKEE (reference sequence). The CDR3 has 16 residues. V was clipped by 3 bases and J by 3 bases; unmatched bases: 5. DNA for the CDR3: TGTGCCAGCAGCTCAGGACAGGGATTCTATAATTCACCCCTCCACTTT. This sequence encodes CASSSGQGFYNSPLHF.

J is TRBJ1-2 and V is TRBV30, with a weak D call TRBD1 (6 bases). V was shortened by 0 bases and J by 0 bases, with 8 bases between the two germline ends. The CDR3 contains 14 residues. In germline, CDR1 is GTSNPN, CDR2 SVGIG (reference sequence). CDR3 loop: CAWSVGGANYGYTF. CDR3 bases: TGTGCCTGGAGTGTAGGGGGTGCTAACTATGGCTACACCTTC. The full variable domain, rest sourced from reference TRBV30 and TRBJ1-2, is SQTIHQWPATLVQPVGSPLSLECTVEGTSNPNLYWYRQAAGRGLQLLFYSVGIGQISSEVPQNLSASRPQDRQFILSSKKLLLSDSGFYLCAWSVGGANYGYTFGSGTRLTVV.

The chain couples TRBV4-2 to TRBJ2-7; a possible D gene is TRBD2 (6 bases). Germline CDR1 LGHNA, CDR2 YNFKEQ. The length of the CDR3 is 17 residues. The V end was cut by 4 bases, the J end by 2 bases, with 21 bases between. The CDR3 DNA sequence: TGTGCCAGCAGCCCGGCCGGCGGGGCTGGAAGCCCCTACGAGCAGTACTTC. This translates into CASSPAGGAGSPYEQYF.

The chain joins TRBV10-3 to TRBJ1-1, with 7 nucleotides matching TRBD1. V lost 0 bases and J lost 3; bases outside the gene matches: 7. Germline CDR1 is ENHRY and CDR2 is SYGVKD. The CDR3 covers 16 residues. Written as DNA, the CDR3 is TGTGCCATCAGTGAGTCTGGAAGGGGGCGGGACACTGAAGCTTTCTTT. It codes for CAISESGRGRDTEAFF.

The chain uses TRBV21-1 and TRBJ2-1; TRBD1 reflects the table's D call only, with no check against the DNA. TRBV21-1 is recorded as a pseudogene. This CDR3 is built from 17 residues. CDR3 loop: CALQGDLVPTPYNEQFF. CDR3 DNA sequence: TGTGCCTTACAGGGGGATTTAGTTCCAACCCCCTACAATGAGCAGTTCTTC.

The chain combines TRBV7-9 with TRBJ2-2; D is ambiguous. This CDR3 contains 12 residues. V was shortened by 5 bases and J by 3 bases, with 4 bases between the two germline ends. Per germline, CDR1 SEHNR and CDR2 FQNEAQ (reference sequence). CDR3 DNA: TGTGCCAGCAGCATCTACACCGGGGAGCTGTTTTTT. It encodes CASSIYTGELFF.